This TCR beta chain was sequenced in a study of blood T cell repertoires in COVID-19. Overall study context: COVID-19 samples, acute and convalescent, were from the United States, Italy and Spain. The analysed material was cDNA or gDNA that came from T cells, B-cell-depleted T cells, or PBMCs.

Repertoires were generated with immunoSEQ multiplex PCR, while TCRdb's copy carries only in-frame clones and drops some. The table lists under 75,000 clones, 80% to 95% of them singletons. This clone was found a few times. The J segment lost 5 bases and the V segment lost 6 bases, leaving 6 bases of the junction unmatched. Germline V CDR1 and CDR2: SEHNR, FQNEAQ (reference sequence). The CDR3 extends over 14 amino acids. The V call is TRBV7-9, the J call TRBJ1-5; 8 bases map to TRBD1. The TCR originated in a man aged 45-60 years with active COVID-19. Sequencing used peripheral blood. The CDR3 loop is CASSRGQGHQPQHF. CDR3 sequence (DNA): TGTGCCAGCAGTCGCGGACAGGGCCATCAGCCCCAGCATTTT.